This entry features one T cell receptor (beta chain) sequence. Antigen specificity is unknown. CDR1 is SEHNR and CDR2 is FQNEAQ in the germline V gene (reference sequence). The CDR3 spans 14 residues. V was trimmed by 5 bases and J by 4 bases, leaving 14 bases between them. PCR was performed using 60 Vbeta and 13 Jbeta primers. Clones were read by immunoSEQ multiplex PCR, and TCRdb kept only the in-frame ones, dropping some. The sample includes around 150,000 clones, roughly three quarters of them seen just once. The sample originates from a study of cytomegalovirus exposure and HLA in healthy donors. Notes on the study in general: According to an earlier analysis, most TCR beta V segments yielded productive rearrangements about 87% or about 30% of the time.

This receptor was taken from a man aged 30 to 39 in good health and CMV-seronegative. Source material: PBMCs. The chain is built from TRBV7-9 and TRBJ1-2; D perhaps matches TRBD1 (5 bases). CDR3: CASSLLGVFYGYTF. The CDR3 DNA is TGTGCCAGCAGCCTTCTAGGGGTATTCTATGGCTACACCTTC.